This T cell receptor (beta chain) is from a study of blood T cells in healthy people across ages. Study results and caveats: Because sorting was not performed, PBMCs prevented conclusive naive versus antigen-experienced comparison.

A sample-barcoded 5' primer and a J-beta primer mix were used in a second PCR of about 7 to 11 cycles. TCRdb itself ran the 5' RACE reads through MiXCR, one entry per CDR3 protein. Among about 830,000 distinct CDR3 sequences listed, 55% to 65% were seen once. Only a few counts were recorded for this clonotype. Its antigen remains unknown. This CDR3 spans 19 amino acids. Germline V gene lookup returns CDR1 SQVTM and CDR2 ANQGSEA. V shed 6 bases and J 8 bases; nucleotides not matched to a gene: 22. The receptor was derived from a man aged 25-45 years in good health. The sample taken for sequencing was blood. The chain has TRBV29-1 and TRBJ2-1, with 13 bases identical to TRBD2. The CDR3 nucleotides read TGCAGCGTGTGGGGGCTGGGGCGACTAGCGGGGGGCCCCGGAGATGAGCAGTTCTTC. Translation gives CSVWGLGRLAGGPGDEQFF.